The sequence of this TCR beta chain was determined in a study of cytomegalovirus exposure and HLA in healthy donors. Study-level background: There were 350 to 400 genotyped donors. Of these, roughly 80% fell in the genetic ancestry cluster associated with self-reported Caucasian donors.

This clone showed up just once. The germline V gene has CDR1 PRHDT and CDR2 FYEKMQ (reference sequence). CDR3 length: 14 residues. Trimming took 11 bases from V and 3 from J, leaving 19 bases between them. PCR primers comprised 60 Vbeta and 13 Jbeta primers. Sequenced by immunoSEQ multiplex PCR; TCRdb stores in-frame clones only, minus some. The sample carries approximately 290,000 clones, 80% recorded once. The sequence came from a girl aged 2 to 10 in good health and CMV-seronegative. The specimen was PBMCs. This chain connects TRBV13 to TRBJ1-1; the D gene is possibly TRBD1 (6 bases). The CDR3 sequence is CASRERQAYTEAFF. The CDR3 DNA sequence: TGTGCCTCCCGGGAAAGACAGGCTTACACTGAAGCTTTCTTT.